The source of this TCR beta chain is a study of T cell responses to AZD1222 COVID-19 vaccine (dated by TCRdb to about 2021). Turning to the overall study: Because spike-specific TCR depth and breadth did not differ between the two schedules, AZD1222 recipients who got a second dose at roughly 4 weeks were pooled with those who got a second dose at roughly 12 weeks. Trial participants were enrolled by age into subgroups of 18-55, 56-69 and 70-plus years, and around 140, 26 and 57 TCR-sequenced participants, respectively, were included in these subgroups. TCR sequencing was performed for about 240 trial participants, of whom about 200 were given two doses of AZD1222 and some 26 were given two doses of MenACWY control vaccine. The study at large found these results: Spike-specific TCR breadth and depth rose significantly after two AZD1222 doses compared with day 0 and with MenACWY recipients. Epitopes outside the regions mutated in the B.1.351 and B.1.1.7 variants were reportedly recognized by nearly half of the unique spike-specific TCRs. No day 14 peak-response samples were available, so repertoires were characterized only after the peak T cell response. The whole spike protein was spanned by vaccine-associated CD4 TCRs, and dominant responses were seen in regions 160-218 and 743-854. Participants were mostly white British, with more females than males. The authors suggested clonal diversity may have been underestimated. Conclusions about previously exposed vaccinees were limited because only six AZD1222 recipients were SARS-CoV-2 seropositive at baseline. In the small 56-69-year group, the increase in depth fell short of significance, most likely because of low power.

In this sample, this clone turned up once. The antigen this receptor binds is unknown. No much larger clonotype is one base removed from it; base qualities were not supplied. The time point label on this specimen signifies: baseline before first vaccination. Samples from vaccinated people were obtained from the UK trials COV001 and COV002, which included a single-blind randomized controlled phase 2/3 trial of AZD1222 (ChAdOx1 nCoV-19) in healthy adults. For TCRbeta chain sequencing, PBMC samples from trial participants were taken at day 0 and at day 28 after the second dose. The CDR3 spans 13 residues, from the cysteine through the phenylalanine. Only the CDR3 DNA stays, 39 bases, in frame from base 1. The junction carries 10 bases between V and J, which are trimmed by 0 bases and 6 bases respectively. Sequences SGHNT (CDR1) and YYREEE (CDR2) are obtained from the germline V gene (reference sequence).

The CDR3 regions of human TCRbeta chains were analyzed by immunosequencing. The study's own analysis went as follows. Repertoire TCRs were checked for matches against a reference library of SARS-CoV-2-specific TCRs that had been generated using the MIRA antigen-specificity platform. Breadth was defined as the fraction of unique TCRs that were SARS-CoV-2-associated, and depth was defined as the fraction of total T cells that were SARS-CoV-2-associated. Using the MIRA data, each spike-specific TCR was assigned both to the spike region to which the TCR was reactive and to a CD4 or CD8 class. Log10-transformed breadth and depth values were compared by one-way ANOVA with Sidak's multiple comparisons tests. TCRdb took over this immuneACCESS table, retaining in-frame rearrangements with V and J assigned. Such tables are incomplete; in checked studies, under half of the missing clones stem from an unresolved V gene, and the remainder is unexplained. That table furnishes V, J and clone size, whereas the DNA furnished D and trimming. The sample table contains around 110,000 clones; only one count was recorded for 87% of them. Clones ranked in the top ten supply around 4.3% of the sample.

The sample consisted of peripheral blood, taken on day 0 of AZD1222 vaccination. This TCR was sampled from an adult in good health. Recombination linked TRBV5-4 to TRBJ2-7; no D gene is confidently identified. CDR3 region: CASSLEDLREQYF. The DNA is TGTGCCAGCAGCTTGGAAGACCTTCGCGAGCAGTACTTC.